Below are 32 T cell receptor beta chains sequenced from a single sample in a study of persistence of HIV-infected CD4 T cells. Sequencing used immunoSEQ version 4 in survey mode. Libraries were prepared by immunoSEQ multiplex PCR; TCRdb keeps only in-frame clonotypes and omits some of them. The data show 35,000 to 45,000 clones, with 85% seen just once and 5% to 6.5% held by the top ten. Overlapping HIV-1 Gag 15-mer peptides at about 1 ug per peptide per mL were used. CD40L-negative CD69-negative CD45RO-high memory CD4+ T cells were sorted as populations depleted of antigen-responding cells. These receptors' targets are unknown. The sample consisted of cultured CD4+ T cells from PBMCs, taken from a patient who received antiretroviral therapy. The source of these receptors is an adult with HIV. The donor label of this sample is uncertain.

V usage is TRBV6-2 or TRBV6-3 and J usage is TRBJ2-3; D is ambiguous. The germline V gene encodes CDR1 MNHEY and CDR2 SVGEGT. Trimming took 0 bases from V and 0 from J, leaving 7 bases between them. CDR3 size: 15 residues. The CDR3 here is CASSYSPDSTDTQYF. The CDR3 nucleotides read TGTGCCAGCAGTTACTCGCCTGATAGCACAGATACGCAGTATTTT.

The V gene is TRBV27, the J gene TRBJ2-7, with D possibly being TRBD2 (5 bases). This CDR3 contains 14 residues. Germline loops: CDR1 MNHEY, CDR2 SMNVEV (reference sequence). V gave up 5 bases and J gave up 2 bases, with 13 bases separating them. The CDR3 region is CASSPRTGPYEQYF. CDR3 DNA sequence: TGTGCCAGCAGTCCACGGACTGGACCCTACGAGCAGTACTTC.

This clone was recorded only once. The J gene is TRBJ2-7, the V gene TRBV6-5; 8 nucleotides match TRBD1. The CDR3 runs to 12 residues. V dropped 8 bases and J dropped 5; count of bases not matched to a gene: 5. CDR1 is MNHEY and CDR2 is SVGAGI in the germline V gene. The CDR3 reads CASGNRGDEQYF. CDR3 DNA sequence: TGTGCCAGCGGAAACAGGGGGGACGAGCAGTACTTC.

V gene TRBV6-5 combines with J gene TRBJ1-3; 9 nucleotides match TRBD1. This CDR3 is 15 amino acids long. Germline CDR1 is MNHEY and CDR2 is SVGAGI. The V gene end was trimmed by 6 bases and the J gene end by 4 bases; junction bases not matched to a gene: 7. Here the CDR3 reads CASRKQGAQGNTIYF. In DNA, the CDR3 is TGTGCCAGCAGAAAACAGGGGGCTCAAGGAAACACCATATATTTT.

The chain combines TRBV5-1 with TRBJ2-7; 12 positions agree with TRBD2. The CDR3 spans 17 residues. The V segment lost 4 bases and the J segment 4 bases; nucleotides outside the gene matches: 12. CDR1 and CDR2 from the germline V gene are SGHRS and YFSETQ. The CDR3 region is CASSPASSGGVMYEQYF. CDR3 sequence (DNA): TGCGCCAGCAGCCCGGCATCTAGCGGGGGGGTTATGTACGAGCAGTACTTC.

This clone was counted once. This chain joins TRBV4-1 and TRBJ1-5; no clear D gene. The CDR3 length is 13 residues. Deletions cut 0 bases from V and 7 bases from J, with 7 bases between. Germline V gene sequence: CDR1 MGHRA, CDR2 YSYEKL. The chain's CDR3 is CASSQDTEQPQHF. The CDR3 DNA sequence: TGCGCCAGCAGCCAAGATACAGAACAGCCCCAGCATTTT.

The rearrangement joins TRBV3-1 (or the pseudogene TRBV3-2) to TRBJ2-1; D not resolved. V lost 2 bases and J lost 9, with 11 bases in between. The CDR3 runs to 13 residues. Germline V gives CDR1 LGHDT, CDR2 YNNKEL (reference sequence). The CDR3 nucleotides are TGTGCCAGCAGCCAATATTCCCCCCCTGAGCAGTTCTTC. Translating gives CASSQYSPPEQFF.

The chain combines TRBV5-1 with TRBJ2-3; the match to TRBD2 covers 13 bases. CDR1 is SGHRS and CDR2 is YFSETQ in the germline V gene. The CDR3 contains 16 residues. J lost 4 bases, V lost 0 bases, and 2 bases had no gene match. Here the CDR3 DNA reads TGCGCCAGCAGCTTGGCACTAGCGGGGGGGTCAGATACGCAGTATTTT. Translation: CASSLALAGGSDTQYF.

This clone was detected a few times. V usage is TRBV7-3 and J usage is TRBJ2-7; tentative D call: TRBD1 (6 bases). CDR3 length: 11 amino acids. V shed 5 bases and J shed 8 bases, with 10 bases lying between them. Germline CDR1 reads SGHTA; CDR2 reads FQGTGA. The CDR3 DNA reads TGTGCCAGCAGCCCGGGACAACAGCAGTACTTC. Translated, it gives CASSPGQQQYF.

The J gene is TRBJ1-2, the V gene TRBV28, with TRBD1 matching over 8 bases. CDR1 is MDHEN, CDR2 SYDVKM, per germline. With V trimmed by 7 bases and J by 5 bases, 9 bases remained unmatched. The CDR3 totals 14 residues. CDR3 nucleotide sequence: TGTGCCAGCACTACTCCGGGACAGGCTTATGGCTACACCTTC. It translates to CASTTPGQAYGYTF.

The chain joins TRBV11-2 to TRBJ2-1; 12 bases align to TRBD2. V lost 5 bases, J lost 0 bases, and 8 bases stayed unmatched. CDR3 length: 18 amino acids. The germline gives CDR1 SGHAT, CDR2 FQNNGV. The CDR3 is CASSLTSGGRSSYNEQFF. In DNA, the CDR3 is TGTGCCAGCAGCCTAACTAGCGGGGGGCGAAGCTCCTACAATGAGCAGTTCTTC. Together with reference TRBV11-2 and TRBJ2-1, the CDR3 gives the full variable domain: EAGVAQSPRYKIIEKRQSVAFWCNPISGHATLYWYQQILGQGPKLLIQFQNNGVVDDSQLPKDRFSAERLKGVDSTLKIQPAKLEDSAVYLCASSLTSGGRSSYNEQFFGPGTRLTVL.

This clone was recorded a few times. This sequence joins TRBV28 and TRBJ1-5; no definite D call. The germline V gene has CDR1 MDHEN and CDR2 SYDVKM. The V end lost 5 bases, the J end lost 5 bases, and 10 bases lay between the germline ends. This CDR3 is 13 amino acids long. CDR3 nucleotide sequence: TGTGCCAGCAGTCCTGGGCCAGATCAGCCCCAGCATTTT. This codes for CASSPGPDQPQHF.

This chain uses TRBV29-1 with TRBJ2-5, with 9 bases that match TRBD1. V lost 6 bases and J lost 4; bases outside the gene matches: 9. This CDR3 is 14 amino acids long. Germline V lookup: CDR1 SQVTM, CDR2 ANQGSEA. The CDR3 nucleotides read TGCAGCGTGACGGGACAGGGACGTGGAGAGACCCAGTACTTC. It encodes CSVTGQGRGETQYF.

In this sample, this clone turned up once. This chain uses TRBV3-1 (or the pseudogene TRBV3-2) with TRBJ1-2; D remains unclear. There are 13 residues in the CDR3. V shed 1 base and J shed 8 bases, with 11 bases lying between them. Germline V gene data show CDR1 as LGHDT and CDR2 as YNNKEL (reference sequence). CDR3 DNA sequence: TGTGCCAGCAGCCAAGGGAGGGAGGAAGGCTACACCTTC. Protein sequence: CASSQGREEGYTF.

The CDR3 DNA follows: TGTGCCAGTAGTTCGGACAGGGGAGGTTACGAGCAGTACTTC. It specifies CASSSDRGGYEQYF. This chain connects TRBV19 to TRBJ2-7; 9 positions match TRBD1. The junction had 6 bases not matched to a gene; V was cut back by 5 bases and J by 4 bases. Per germline, CDR1 LNHDA and CDR2 SQIVND (reference sequence). The CDR3 extends over 14 amino acids.

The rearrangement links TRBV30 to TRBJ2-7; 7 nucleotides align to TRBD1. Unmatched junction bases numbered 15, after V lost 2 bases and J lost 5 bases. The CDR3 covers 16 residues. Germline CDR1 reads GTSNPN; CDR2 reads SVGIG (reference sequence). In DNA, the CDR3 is TGTGCCTGGAGTCAAATCGACAGGGCGGTAAGACACGAGCAGTACTTC. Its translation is CAWSQIDRAVRHEQYF.

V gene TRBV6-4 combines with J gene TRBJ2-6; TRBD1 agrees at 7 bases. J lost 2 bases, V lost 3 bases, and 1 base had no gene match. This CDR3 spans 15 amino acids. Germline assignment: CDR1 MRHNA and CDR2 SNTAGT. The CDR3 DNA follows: TGTGCCAGCAGTGAACAGGGGACTGGGGCCAACGTCCTGACTTTC. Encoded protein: CASSEQGTGANVLTF.

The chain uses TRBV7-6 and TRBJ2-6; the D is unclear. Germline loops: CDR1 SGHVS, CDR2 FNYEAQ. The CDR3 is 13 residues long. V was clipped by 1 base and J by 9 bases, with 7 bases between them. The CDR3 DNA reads TGTGCCAGCAGCTTAGACCGGATCAACGTCCTGACTTTC. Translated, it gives CASSLDRINVLTF.

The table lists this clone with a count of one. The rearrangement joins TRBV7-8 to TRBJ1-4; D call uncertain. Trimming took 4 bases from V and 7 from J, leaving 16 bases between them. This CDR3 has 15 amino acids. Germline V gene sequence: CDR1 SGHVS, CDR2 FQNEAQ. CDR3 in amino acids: CASSSPGAGGEKLFF. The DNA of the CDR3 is TGTGCCAGCAGCTCCCCGGGCGCAGGCGGTGAAAAACTGTTTTTT.

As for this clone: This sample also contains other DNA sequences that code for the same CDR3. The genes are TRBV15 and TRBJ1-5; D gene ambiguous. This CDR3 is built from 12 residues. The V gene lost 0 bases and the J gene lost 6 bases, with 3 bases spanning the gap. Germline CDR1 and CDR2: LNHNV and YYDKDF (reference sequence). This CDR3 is CATSRDGQPQHF. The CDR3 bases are TGTGCCACCAGCAGAGACGGTCAGCCCCAGCATTTT.

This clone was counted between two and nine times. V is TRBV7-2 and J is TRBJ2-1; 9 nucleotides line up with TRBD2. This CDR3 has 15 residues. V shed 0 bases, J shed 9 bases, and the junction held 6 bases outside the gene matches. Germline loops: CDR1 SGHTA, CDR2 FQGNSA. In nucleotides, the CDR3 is TGTGCCAGCAGCTTAGCTGCGGGGGGGGCGTTTGAGCAGTTCTTC. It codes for CASSLAAGGAFEQFF.

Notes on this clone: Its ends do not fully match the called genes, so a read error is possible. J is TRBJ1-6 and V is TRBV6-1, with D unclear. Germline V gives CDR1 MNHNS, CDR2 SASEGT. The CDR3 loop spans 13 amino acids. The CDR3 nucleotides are TGTGCCAGCAGTGACGCGAGGCGGGTAGTATCAGACTTT. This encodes CASSDARRVVSDF.

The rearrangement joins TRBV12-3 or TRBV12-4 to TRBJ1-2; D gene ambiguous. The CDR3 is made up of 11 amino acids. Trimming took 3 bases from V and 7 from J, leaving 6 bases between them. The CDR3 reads CASSLDGGYTF. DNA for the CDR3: TGTGCCAGCAGTTTGGACGGTGGCTACACCTTC.

The CDR3 spells CASSVGHGVITEAFF. CDR3 DNA: TGCGCCAGCAGCGTGGGACACGGGGTGATCACTGAAGCTTTCTTT. This chain links TRBV5-1 with TRBJ1-1; D perhaps matches TRBD1 (6 bases). Germline V gene data show CDR1 as SGHRS and CDR2 as YFSETQ. V was cut by 4 bases and J by 4 bases, with 17 bases left in between. The CDR3 loop spans 15 amino acids. The full variable domain, completed using reference TRBV5-1 and TRBJ1-1, is KAGVTQTPRYLIKTRGQQVTLSCSPISGHRSVSWYQQTPGQGLQFLFEYFSETQRNKGNFPGRFSGRQFSNSRSEMNVSTLELGDSALYLCASSVGHGVITEAFFGQGTRLTVV.

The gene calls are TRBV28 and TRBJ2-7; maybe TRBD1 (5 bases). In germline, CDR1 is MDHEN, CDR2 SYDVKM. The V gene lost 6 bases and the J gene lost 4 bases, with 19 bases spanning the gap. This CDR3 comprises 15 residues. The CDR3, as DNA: TGTGCCAGCAGCCTTACAGGTACCAAACGGTACGAGCAGTACTTC. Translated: CASSLTGTKRYEQYF. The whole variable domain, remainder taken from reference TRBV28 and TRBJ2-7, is DVKVTQSSRYLVKRTGEKVFLECVQDMDHENMFWYRQDPGLGLRLIYFSYDVKMKEKGDIPEGYSVSREKKERFSLILESASTNQTSMYLCASSLTGTKRYEQYFGPGTRLTVT.

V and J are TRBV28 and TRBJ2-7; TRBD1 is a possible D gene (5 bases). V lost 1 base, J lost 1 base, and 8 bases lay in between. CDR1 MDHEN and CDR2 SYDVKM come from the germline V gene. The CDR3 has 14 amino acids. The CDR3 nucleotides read TGTGCCAGCAGTTTATCAGGGTTGTCCTACGAGCAGTACTTC. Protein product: CASSLSGLSYEQYF.

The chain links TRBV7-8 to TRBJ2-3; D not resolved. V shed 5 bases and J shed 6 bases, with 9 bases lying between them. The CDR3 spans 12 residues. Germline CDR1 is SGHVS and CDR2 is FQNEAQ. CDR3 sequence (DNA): TGTGCCAGCAGCCCCAGGTGGGATACGCAGTATTTT. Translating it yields CASSPRWDTQYF.

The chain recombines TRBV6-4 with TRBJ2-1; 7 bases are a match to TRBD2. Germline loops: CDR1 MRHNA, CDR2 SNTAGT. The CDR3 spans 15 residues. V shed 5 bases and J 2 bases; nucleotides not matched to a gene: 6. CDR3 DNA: TGTGCCAGCAGTCCAAGCGGGGAGCCCTACAATGAGCAGTTCTTC. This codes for CASSPSGEPYNEQFF.

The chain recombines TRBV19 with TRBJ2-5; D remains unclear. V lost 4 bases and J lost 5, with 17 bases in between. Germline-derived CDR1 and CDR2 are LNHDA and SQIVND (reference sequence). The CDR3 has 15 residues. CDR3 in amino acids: CASSRRVLLGETQYF. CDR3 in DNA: TGTGCCAGTAGTAGGAGAGTACTCCTTGGGGAGACCCAGTACTTC.

The CDR3: CASSFQGAIKETQYF. Here the CDR3 DNA reads TGTGCCAGCAGCTTCCAGGGGGCAATCAAAGAGACCCAGTACTTC. The chain combines TRBV11-1 with TRBJ2-5; TRBD1 matches at 8 bases. Germline values: CDR1 SGHAT, CDR2 FQDESV (reference sequence). The trim removed 3 bases at V and 3 bases at J, leaving 6 bases unmatched. CDR3 length: 15 amino acids.

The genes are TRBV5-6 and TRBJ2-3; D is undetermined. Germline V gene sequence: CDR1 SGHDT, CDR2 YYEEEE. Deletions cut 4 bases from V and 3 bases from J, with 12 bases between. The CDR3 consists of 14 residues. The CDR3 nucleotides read TGTGCCAGCAGCCAAGCTCTGCGGACAGATACGCAGTATTTT. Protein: CASSQALRTDTQYF.

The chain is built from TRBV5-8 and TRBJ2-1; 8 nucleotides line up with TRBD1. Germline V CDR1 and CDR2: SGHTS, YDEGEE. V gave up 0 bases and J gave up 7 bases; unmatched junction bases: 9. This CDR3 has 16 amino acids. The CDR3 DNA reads TGTGCCAGCAGCTTGGCCCGGGACAGGCCCCTGAATGAGCAGTTCTTC. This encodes CASSLARDRPLNEQFF.